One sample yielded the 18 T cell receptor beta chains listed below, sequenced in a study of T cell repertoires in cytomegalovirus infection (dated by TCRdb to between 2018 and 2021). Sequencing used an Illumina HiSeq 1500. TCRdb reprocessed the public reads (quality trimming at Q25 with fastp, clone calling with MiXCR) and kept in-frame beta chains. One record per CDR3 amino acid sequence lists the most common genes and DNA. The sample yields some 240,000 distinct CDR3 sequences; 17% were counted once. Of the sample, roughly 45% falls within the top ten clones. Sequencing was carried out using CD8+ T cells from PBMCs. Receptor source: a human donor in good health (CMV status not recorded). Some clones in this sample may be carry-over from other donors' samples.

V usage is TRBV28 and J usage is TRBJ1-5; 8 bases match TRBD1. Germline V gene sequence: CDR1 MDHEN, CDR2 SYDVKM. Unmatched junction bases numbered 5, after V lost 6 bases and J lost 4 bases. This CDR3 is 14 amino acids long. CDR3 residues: CASRSNRGNQPQHF. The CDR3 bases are TGTGCCAGCAGGTCAAACAGGGGGAATCAGCCCCAGCATTTT.

The CDR3 region is CASSVRDSSLYEQFF. DNA for the CDR3: TGTGCCAGCAGCGTGCGGGACTCCTCTTTGTATGAGCAGTTCTTC. The chain uses TRBV9 and TRBJ2-1, with D possibly TRBD2 on 6 matching bases. This CDR3 comprises 15 residues. The V end was cut by 2 bases, the J end by 8 bases, with 17 bases between. In germline, CDR1 is SGDLS, CDR2 YYNGEE.

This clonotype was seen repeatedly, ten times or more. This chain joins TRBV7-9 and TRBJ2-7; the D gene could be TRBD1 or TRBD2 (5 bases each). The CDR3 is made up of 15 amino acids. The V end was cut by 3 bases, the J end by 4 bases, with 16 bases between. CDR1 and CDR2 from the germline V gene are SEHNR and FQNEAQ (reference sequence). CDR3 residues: CASSLGPGPTYEQYF. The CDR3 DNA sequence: TGTGCCAGCAGCTTGGGACCGGGACCAACATACGAGCAGTACTTC.

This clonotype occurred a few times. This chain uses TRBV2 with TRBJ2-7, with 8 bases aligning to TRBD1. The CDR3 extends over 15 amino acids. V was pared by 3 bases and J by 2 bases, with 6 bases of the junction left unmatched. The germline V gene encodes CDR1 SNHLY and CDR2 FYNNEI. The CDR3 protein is CASSEGTGGTYEQYF. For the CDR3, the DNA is TGTGCCAGCAGTGAGGGGACAGGCGGGACCTACGAGCAGTACTTC.

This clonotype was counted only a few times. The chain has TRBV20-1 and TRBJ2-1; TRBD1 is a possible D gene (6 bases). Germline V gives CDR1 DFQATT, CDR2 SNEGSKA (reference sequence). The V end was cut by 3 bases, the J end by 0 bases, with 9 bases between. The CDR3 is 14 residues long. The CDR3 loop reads CSARDSGSYNEQFF. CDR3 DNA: TGCAGTGCTAGGGACAGCGGCTCCTACAATGAGCAGTTCTTC.

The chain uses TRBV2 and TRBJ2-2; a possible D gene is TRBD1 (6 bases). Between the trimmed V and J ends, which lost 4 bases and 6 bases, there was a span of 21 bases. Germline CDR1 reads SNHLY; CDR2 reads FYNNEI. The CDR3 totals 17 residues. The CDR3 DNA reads TGTGCCAGCAGTGGGGGGTCTGGACAGAGAACACCCGGGGAGCTGTTTTTT. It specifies CASSGGSGQRTPGELFF.

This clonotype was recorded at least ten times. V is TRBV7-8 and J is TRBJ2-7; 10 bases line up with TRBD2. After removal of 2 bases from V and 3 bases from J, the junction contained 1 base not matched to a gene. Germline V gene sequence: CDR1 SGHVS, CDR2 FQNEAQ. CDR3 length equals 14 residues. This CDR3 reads CASSLLAGGYEQYF. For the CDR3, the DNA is TGTGCCAGCAGCTTATTAGCGGGGGGCTACGAGCAGTACTTC.

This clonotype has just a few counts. The DNA of the CDR3 is TGTGCCAGCAGCGCCGGGGCCGGCAATTCACCCCTCCACTTT. Translating it yields CASSAGAGNSPLHF. The chain employs TRBV5-5 and TRBJ1-6, with D tentatively TRBD1 (5 bases). Germline CDR1 and CDR2: SGHKS and YYEKEE (reference sequence). Deletions cut 4 bases from V and 7 bases from J, with 12 bases between. The CDR3 length is 14 residues.

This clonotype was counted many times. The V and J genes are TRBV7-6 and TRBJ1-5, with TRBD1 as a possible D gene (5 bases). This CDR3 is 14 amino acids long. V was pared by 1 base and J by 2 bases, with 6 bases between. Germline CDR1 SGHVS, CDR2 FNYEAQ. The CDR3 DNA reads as TGTGCCAGCAGCTTAGAACAGGGCAATCAGCCCCAGCATTTT. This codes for CASSLEQGNQPQHF. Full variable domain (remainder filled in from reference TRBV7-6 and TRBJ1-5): GAGVSQSPRYKVTKRGQDVALRCDPISGHVSLYWYRQALGQGPEFLTYFNYEAQQDKSGLPNDRFSAERPEGSISTLTIQRTEQRDSAMYRCASSLEQGNQPQHFGDGTRLSIL.

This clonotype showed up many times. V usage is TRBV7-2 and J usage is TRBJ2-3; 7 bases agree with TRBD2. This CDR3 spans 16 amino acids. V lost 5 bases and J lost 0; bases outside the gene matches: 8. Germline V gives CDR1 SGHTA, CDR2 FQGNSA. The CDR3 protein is CASSRTRRGSTDTQYF. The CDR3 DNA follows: TGTGCCAGCAGCAGAACTAGGCGGGGGAGCACAGATACGCAGTATTTT.

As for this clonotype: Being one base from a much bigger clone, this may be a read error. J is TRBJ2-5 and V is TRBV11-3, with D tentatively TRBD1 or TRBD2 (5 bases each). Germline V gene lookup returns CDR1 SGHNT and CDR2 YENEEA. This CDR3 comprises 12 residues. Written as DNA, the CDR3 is TGTGCCAGCAGCGGGGTGGGGGAGACCCGGTACTTC. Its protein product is CASSGVGETRYF.

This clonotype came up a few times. The CDR3, as DNA: TGTGCCAGCACCGACAGTATGAACACTGAAGCTTTCTTT. Amino acid sequence: CASTDSMNTEAFF. The chain uses TRBV2 and TRBJ1-1, with D possibly being TRBD1 (5 bases). Germline CDR1 and CDR2: SNHLY and FYNNEI. Trimming stripped 7 bases from V and 0 bases from J, with 9 bases between. This CDR3 region has 13 residues.

CDR3 in DNA: TGTGCCAGCAGTCCGCCCGACAGTGTTCCCTACGAGCAGTACTTC. Protein: CASSPPDSVPYEQYF. This chain connects TRBV6-2 or TRBV6-3 to TRBJ2-7, with D perhaps matching TRBD1 (5 bases). This CDR3 comprises 15 residues. CDR1 and CDR2 (germline): MNHEY, SVGEGT. V was cut by 5 bases and J by 2 bases, with 16 bases left in between.

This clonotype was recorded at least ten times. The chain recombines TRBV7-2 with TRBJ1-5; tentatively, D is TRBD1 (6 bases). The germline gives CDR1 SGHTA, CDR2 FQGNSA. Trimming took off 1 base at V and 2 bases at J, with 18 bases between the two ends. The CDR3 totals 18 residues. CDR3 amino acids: CASSLDRFPGARNQPQHF. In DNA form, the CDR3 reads TGTGCCAGCAGCTTAGACCGATTTCCGGGGGCTCGCAATCAGCCCCAGCATTTT.

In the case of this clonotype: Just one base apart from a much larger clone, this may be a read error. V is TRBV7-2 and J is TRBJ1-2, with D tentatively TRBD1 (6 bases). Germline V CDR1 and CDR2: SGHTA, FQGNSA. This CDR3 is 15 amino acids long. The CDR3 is CASSLTGIANYSYTF. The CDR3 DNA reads TGTGCCAGCAGCTTAACAGGGATCGCTAACTATAGCTACACCTTC. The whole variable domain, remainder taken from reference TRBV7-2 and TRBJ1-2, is GAGVSQSPSNKVTEKGKDVELRCDPISGHTALYWYRQSLGQGLEFLIYFQGNSAPDKSGLPSDRFSAERTGGSVSTLTIQRTQQEDSAVYLCASSLTGIANYSYTFGSGTRLTVV.

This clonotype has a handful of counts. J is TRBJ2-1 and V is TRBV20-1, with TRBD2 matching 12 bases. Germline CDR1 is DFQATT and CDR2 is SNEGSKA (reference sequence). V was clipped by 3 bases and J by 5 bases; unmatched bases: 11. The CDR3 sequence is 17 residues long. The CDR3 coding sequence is TGCAGTGCTAGCCACCGGACTAGCGGGGTCCCACACAATGAGCAGTTCTTC. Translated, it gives CSASHRTSGVPHNEQFF.

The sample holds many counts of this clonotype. In DNA, the CDR3 is TGTGCCAGCAGTTCGAGCCTGGAGGGGGAGACCCAGTACTTC. This sequence encodes CASSSSLEGETQYF. The chain couples TRBV12-3 or TRBV12-4 to TRBJ2-5, with a possible D match to TRBD2 (6 bases). The germline V and J ends were trimmed by 4 bases and 5 bases, with 14 bases remaining between them. CDR3 length: 14 amino acids.

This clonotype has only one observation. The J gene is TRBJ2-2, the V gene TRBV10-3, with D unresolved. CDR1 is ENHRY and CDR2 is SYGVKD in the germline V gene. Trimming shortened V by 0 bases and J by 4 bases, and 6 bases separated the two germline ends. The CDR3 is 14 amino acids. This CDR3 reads CAISESWATGELFF. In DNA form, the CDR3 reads TGTGCCATCAGTGAGTCTTGGGCCACCGGGGAGCTGTTTTTT.